The present T cell receptor beta chain was sequenced within a study of CD8 T cells in ankylosing spondylitis (TCRdb year 2017). Context from the whole study: T cell receptor beta repertoires were profiled in healthy donors and ankylosing spondylitis patients so that disease-linked TCR variants could be found. The full study cohort comprised 20 to 25 ankylosing spondylitis patients and some 110 healthy donors. Samples of peripheral blood were taken, and for ankylosing spondylitis patients, synovial fluid was collected as well.

Sequencing relied on an Illumina HiSeq 2500. Quantitative 5'-RACE with molecular barcodes was used to prepare TCR beta libraries. Per the authors' processing: A new computational method, built on a probabilistic model of VDJ rearrangement, was used to identify disease-linked TCR variants. TCRdb itself trimmed the public reads at Q25 with fastp, ran MiXCR and retained productive beta chains. Each entry is one CDR3 protein sequence, shown with its most common DNA and genes. TCRdb, not the original authors, processed these V and J calls. Within this sample are 300,000 to 400,000 distinct CDR3 sequences, with approximately 20% of them counted one time only. Around 17% of the sample belongs to the ten largest clones. The study at large found these results: The disease-linked clones showed a CD8+ phenotype and occurred at relatively low frequencies in peripheral blood. Some of the motif variants had been reported before in the synovial fluid and blood of reactive arthritis patients, a finding that suggests common disease-initiation mechanisms. The disease-linked clones were reported as significantly enriched in matched synovial fluid samples from ankylosing spondylitis patients. A TCR beta motif of several highly homologous amino acid variants appeared characteristic of blood from ankylosing spondylitis patients.

Including the terminal cysteine and phenylalanine, the CDR3 comprises 14 residues. Only the CDR3 portion is preserved as DNA: 42 bases, with reading frame beginning at the first base. Trimming removed 4 bases from V and 5 bases from J; the gene matches leave 3 bases unexplained. The CDR1 and CDR2 encoded by the germline V gene are SGHRS and YFSETQ. This clonotype was counted many times. It lacks a known antigen. Per-nucleotide qualities are absent, and no much larger clonotype sits a single base away. The specimen was blood, either unsorted or a sorted T cell fraction (not recorded which). The TCR comes from a male donor with ankylosing spondylitis. This chain is built from TRBV5-1 and TRBJ2-5, with 12 bases aligning to TRBD2. The CDR3 amino acid sequence is: CASSPTSGRETQYF. The DNA reads as follows: TGCGCCAGCAGCCCAACTAGCGGGAGGGAGACCCAGTACTTC.